This T cell receptor (beta chain) was captured in a study of blood T cell repertoires in COVID-19. Turning to the study itself: There were acute and convalescent COVID-19 samples, and they came from the United States, Italy and Spain.

Per the original methods: Amplification of reference gene primers provided the estimated nucleated cell counts. Data came from immunoSEQ multiplex PCR; TCRdb stores just in-frame clones and leaves some out. D and trimming were read from the DNA, whereas the V and J calls and clone size are those reported in that table. Of around 140,000 clones detected, about 87% appear once; the ten largest clones hold 35% to 50%. The source is a human donor in a cohort sampled during active COVID-19. The sample taken for sequencing was peripheral blood.

The CDR3, as DNA: TGTGCCAGTACGGATCCCGCTAGCGGGCGCAATGAGCAGTTCTTC. Protein: CASTDPASGRNEQFF. V gene TRBV6-6 combines with J gene TRBJ2-1, with 8 bases fitting TRBD2. J lost 6 bases, V lost 9 bases, and 13 bases had no gene match. There are 15 residues in the CDR3. CDR1 is MNHNY, CDR2 SVGAGI, per germline (reference sequence).